A single sample is the source of the 7 T cell receptor beta chains below, sequenced in a study of CD8 T cells in ankylosing spondylitis. Overall study results and limits: What seemed typical of ankylosing spondylitis blood was a TCR beta motif built from fewer than ten highly homologous variants.

MiXCR, run by TCRdb on the 5' RACE reads, gives a single entry per CDR3 protein. This table holds roughly 440,000 distinct CDR3 sequences, under 20% found once. These receptors lack a known antigen. The specimen was blood, either unsorted or a sorted T cell fraction (not recorded which). The receptor source for this set is a male donor with ankylosing spondylitis.

This clonotype was observed a handful of times. DNA for the CDR3: TGTGCCAGCAGCTTGCCCCGTGGCTCTGGGGCCAACGTCCTGACTTTC. Its protein is CASSLPRGSGANVLTF. The chain uses TRBV5-6 and TRBJ2-6; unclear D gene. CDR1 is SGHDT, CDR2 YYEEEE, per germline. There are 16 residues in the CDR3. V was trimmed by 1 base and J by 0 bases, leaving 8 bases between them.

The V gene is TRBV5-1, the J gene TRBJ2-5; tentative D call: TRBD1 (5 bases). The CDR3 spans 15 residues. CDR1 and CDR2 from the germline V gene are SGHRS and YFSETQ. Trimming removed 6 bases from V and 5 bases from J, with 20 bases in between. CDR3 coding DNA: TGCGCCAGCAAAGGGGAAGGGCGTGTGGAGGAGACCCAGTACTTC. Translating it yields CASKGEGRVEETQYF.

This clonotype was observed at least ten times. V usage is TRBV7-2 and J usage is TRBJ2-1; unclear D gene. The CDR3 length is 10 residues. Germline-derived CDR1 and CDR2 are SGHTA and FQGNSA. The germline V and J ends were trimmed by 3 bases and 8 bases, with 2 bases remaining between them. CDR3 amino acids: CASSLYEQFF. For the CDR3, the DNA is TGTGCCAGCAGCTTGTATGAGCAGTTCTTC. Based on the CDR3 plus reference TRBV7-2 and TRBJ2-1, the full variable domain is GAGVSQSPSNKVTEKGKDVELRCDPISGHTALYWYRQSLGQGLEFLIYFQGNSAPDKSGLPSDRFSAERTGGSVSTLTIQRTQQEDSAVYLCASSLYEQFFGPGTRLTVL.

The chain uses TRBV24-1 and TRBJ1-1, with a tentative D call TRBD1 (6 bases). The CDR3 runs to 13 residues. V lost 9 bases, J lost 4 bases, and 14 bases lay in between. Germline V gene lookup returns CDR1 KGHDR and CDR2 SFDVKD. The CDR3, as DNA: TGTGCCACCGCGGGAGGGGGGAGCACTGAAGCTTTCTTT. Translating gives CATAGGGSTEAFF.

This clonotype has a handful of counts. V and J are TRBV7-2 and TRBJ2-1; 10 nucleotides agree with TRBD2. V was clipped by 5 bases and J by 2 bases; unmatched bases: 3. From germline, CDR1 is SGHTA and CDR2 FQGNSA. The CDR3 consists of 15 residues. CDR3 region: CASSALAGTYNEQFF. CDR3 coding DNA: TGTGCCAGCAGCGCACTAGCGGGGACCTACAATGAGCAGTTCTTC.

The chain recombines TRBV20-1 with TRBJ2-7, with D possibly being TRBD1 (6 bases). Deletions cut 3 bases from V and 0 bases from J, with 15 bases between. The CDR3 runs 15 residues. The V gene's germline CDR1 is DFQATT and CDR2 SNEGSKA (reference sequence). The DNA for the CDR3 is TGCAGTGCTAGGTCTAAAACAGGGAGCTCCTACGAGCAGTACTTC. It specifies CSARSKTGSSYEQYF.

In its sample, this clonotype was seen many times. This sequence joins TRBV5-1 and TRBJ2-7, with 8 positions matching TRBD1. V shed 1 base, J shed 5 bases, and the junction held 14 bases outside the gene matches. Germline V gene data show CDR1 as SGHRS and CDR2 as YFSETQ. The CDR3 contains 17 residues. Written as DNA, the CDR3 is TGCGCCAGCAGCTTGCCCAAGAGCGGACAGGGTGTTCACGAGCAGTACTTC. Its protein is CASSLPKSGQGVHEQYF.